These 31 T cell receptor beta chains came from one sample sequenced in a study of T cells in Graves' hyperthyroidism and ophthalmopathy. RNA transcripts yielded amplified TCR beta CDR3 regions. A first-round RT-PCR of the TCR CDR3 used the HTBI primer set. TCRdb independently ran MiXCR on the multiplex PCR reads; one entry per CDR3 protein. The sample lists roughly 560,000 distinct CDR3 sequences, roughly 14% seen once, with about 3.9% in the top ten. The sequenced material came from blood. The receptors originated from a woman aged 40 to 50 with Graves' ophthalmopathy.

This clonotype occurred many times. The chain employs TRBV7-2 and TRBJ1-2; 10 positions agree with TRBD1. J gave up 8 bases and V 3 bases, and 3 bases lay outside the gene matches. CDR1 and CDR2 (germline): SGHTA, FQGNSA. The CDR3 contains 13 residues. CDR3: CASSFDRGPGYTF. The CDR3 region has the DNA TGTGCCAGCAGCTTCGACAGGGGGCCGGGCTACACCTTC.

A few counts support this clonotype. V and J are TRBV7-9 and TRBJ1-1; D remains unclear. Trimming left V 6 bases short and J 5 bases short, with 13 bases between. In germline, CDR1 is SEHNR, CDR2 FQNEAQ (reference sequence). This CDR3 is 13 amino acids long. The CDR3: CASSSTAGTEAFF. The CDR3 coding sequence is TGTGCCAGCAGTTCTACCGCGGGGACTGAAGCTTTCTTT.

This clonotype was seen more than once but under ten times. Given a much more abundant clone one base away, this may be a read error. The CDR3 DNA reads as TGTGCCAACACCCCGGGACTAGCGGAGCCACTGTACACAGATACGCAGTATTTT. Its translation is CANTPGLAEPLYTDTQYF. The V and J genes are TRBV6-2 or TRBV6-3 and TRBJ2-3; 11 bases agree with TRBD2. Unmatched junction bases numbered 17, after V lost 10 bases and J lost 2 bases. The CDR3 extends over 18 amino acids. Germline V gives CDR1 MNHEY, CDR2 SVGEGT.

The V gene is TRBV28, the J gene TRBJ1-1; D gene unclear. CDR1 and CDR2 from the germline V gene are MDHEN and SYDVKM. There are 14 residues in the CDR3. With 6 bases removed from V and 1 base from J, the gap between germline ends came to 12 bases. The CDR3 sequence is CASSPYPENTEAFF. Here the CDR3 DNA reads TGTGCCAGCAGCCCTTACCCAGAGAACACTGAAGCTTTCTTT.

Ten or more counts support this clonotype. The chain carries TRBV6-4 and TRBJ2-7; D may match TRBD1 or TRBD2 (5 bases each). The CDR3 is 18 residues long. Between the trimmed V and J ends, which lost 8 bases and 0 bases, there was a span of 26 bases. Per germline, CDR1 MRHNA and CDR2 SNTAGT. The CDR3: CASADIGVRRANSYEQYF. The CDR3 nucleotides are TGTGCCAGCGCCGACATAGGGGTGAGGCGGGCCAACTCCTACGAGCAGTACTTC.

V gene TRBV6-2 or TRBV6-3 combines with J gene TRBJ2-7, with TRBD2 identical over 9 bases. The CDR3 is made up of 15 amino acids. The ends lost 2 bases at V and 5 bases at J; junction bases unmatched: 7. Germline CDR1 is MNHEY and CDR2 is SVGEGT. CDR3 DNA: TGTGCCAGCAGTTACGCGGGACTAGCTCGGCACGAGCAGTACTTC. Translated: CASSYAGLARHEQYF.

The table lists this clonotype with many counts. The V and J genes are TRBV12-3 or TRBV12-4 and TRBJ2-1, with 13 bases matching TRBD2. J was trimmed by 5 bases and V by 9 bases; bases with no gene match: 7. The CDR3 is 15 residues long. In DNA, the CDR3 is TGTGCCAGTCGACGACTAGCGGGAGGACACAATGAGCAGTTCTTC. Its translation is CASRRLAGGHNEQFF.

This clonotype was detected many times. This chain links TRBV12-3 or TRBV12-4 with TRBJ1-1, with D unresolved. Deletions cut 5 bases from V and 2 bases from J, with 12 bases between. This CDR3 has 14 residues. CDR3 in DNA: TGTGCCAGCAGTCAAGGCACAGTCAACACTGAAGCTTTCTTT. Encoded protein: CASSQGTVNTEAFF.

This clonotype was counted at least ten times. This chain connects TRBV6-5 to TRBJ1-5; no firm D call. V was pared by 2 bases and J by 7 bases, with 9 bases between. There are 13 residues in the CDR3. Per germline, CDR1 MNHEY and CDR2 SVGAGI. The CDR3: CASSYTDRQPQHF. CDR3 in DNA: TGTGCCAGCAGTTACACGGACCGACAGCCCCAGCATTTT.

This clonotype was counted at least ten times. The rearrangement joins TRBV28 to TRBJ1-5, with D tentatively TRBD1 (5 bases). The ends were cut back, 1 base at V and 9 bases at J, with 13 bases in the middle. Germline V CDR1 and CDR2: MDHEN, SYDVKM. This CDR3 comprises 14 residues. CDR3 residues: CASSLSPMGGPQHF. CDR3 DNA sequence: TGTGCCAGCAGTTTATCCCCAATGGGGGGGCCCCAGCATTTT.

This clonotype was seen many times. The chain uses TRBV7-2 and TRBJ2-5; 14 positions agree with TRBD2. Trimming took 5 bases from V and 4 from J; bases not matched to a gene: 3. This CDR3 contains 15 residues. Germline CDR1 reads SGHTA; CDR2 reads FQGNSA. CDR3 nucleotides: TGTGCCAGCAGCATCGGGACTAGCGGGGGAGAGACCCAGTACTTC. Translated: CASSIGTSGGETQYF.

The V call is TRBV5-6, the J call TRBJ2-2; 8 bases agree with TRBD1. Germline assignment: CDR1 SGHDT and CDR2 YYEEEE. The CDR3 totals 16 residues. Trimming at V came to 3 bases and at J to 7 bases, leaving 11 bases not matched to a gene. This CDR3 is CASSWGQVRGNGELFF. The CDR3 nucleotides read TGTGCCAGCAGCTGGGGACAGGTCCGAGGGAACGGGGAGCTGTTTTTT.

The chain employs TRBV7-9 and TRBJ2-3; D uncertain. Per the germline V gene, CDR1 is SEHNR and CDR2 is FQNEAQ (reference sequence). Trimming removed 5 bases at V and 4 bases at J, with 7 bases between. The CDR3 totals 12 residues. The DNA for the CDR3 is TGTGCCAGCAGCCGCATGTCAGATACGCAGTATTTT. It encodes CASSRMSDTQYF.

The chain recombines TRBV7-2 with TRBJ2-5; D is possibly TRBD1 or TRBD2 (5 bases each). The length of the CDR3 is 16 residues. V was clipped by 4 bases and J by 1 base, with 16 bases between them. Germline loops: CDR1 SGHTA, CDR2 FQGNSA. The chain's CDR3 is CASSSLGTQFQETQYF. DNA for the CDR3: TGTGCCAGCAGCTCTCTGGGGACCCAATTCCAAGAGACCCAGTACTTC.

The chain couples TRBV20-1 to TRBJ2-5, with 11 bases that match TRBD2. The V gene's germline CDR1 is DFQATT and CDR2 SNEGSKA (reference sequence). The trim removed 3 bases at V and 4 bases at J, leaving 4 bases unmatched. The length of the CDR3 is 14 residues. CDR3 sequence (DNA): TGCAGTGCTAGTGGGCTAGCGGGAGGAGAGACCCAGTACTTC. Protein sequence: CSASGLAGGETQYF.

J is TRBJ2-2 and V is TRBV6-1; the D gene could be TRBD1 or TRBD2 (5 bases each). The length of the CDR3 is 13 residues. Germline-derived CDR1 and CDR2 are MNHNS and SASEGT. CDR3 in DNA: TGTGTCACGCGGGTTGGGGCTCCCGGGGAGCTGTTTTTT. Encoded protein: CVTRVGAPGELFF.

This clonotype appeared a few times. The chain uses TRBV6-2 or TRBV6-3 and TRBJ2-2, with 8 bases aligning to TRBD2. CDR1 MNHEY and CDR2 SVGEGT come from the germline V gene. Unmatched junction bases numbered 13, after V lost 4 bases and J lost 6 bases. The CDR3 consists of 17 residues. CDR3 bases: TGTGCCAGCAGTTTTAGGGTCGGACTAGCTGGCTCCGGGGAGCTGTTTTTT. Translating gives CASSFRVGLAGSGELFF.

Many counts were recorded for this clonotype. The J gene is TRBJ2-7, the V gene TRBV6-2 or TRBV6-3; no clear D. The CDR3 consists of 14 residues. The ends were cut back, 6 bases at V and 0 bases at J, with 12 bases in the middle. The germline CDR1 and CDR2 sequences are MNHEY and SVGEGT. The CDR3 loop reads CASSHGLFSYEQYF. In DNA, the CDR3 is TGTGCCAGCAGCCACGGGTTATTCTCCTACGAGCAGTACTTC.

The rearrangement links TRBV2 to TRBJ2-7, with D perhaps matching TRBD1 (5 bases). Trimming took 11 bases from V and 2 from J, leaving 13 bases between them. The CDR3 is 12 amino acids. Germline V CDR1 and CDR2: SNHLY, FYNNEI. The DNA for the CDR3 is TGTGCCTCCCAGACAGAAGCCTACGAGCAGTACTTC. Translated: CASQTEAYEQYF.

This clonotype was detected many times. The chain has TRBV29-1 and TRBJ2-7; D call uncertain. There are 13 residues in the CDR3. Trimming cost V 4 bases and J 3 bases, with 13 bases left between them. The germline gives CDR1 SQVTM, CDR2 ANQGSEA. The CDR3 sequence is CSVVWIRGYEQYF. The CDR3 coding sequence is TGCAGCGTTGTGTGGATTCGAGGCTACGAGCAGTACTTC.

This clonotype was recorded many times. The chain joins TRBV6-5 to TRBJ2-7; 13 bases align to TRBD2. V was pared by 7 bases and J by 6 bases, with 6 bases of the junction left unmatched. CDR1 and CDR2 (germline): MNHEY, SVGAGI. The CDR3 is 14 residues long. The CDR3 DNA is TGTGCCAGCACGGGACTAGCGGGATCTGGCGAGCAGTACTTC. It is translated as CASTGLAGSGEQYF.

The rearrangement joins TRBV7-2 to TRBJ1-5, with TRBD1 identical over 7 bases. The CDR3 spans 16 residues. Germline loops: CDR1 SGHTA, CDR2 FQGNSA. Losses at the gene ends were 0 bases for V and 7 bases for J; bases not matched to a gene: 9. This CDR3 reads CASSLARSDRAQPQHF. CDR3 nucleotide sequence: TGTGCCAGCAGCTTAGCCCGGTCTGACAGGGCCCAGCCCCAGCATTTT.

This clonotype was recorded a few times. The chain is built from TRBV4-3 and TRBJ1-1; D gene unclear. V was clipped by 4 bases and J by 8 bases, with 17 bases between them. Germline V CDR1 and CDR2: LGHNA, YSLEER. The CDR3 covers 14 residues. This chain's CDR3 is CASSPQAGGREAFF. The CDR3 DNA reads TGCGCCAGCAGCCCTCAGGCAGGCGGCAGAGAAGCTTTCTTT.

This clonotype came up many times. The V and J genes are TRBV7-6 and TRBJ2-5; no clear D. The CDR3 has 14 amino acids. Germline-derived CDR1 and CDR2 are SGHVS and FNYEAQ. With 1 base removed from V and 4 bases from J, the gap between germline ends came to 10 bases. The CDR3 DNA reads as TGTGCCAGCAGCTTAGTAGGTGATGGAGAGACCCAGTACTTC. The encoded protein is CASSLVGDGETQYF.

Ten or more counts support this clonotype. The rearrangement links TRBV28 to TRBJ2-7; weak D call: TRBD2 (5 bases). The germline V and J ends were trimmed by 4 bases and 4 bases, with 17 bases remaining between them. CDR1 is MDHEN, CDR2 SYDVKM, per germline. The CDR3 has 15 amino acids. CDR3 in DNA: TGTGCCAGCAGTTCACCCCGGGATGCCCCTTACGAGCAGTACTTC. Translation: CASSSPRDAPYEQYF.

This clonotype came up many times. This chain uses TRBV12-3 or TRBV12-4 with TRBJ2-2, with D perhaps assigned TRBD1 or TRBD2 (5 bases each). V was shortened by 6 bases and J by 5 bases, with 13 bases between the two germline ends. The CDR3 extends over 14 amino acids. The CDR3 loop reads CASSTGTHTGELFF. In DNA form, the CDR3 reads TGTGCCAGCAGCACCGGGACGCATACCGGGGAGCTGTTTTTT.

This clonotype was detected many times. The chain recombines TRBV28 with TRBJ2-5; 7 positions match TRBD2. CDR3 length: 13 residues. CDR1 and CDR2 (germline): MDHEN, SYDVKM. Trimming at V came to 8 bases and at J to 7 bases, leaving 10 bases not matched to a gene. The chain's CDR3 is CASSLADWATQYF. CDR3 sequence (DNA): TGTGCCAGCTCCCTAGCGGATTGGGCGACCCAGTACTTC.

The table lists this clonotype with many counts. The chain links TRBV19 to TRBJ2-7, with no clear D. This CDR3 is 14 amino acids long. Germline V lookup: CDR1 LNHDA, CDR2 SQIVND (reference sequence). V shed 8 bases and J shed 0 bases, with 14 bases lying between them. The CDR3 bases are TGTGCCAGTGCGTACAGCGCTTACTCCTACGAGCAGTACTTC. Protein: CASAYSAYSYEQYF.

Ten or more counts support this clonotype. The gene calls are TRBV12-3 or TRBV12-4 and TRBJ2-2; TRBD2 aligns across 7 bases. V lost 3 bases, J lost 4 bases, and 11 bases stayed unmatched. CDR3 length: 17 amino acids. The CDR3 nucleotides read TGTGCCAGCAGTTTTTTGGCGGGAGCGGTTTTCACCGGGGAGCTGTTTTTT. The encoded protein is CASSFLAGAVFTGELFF.

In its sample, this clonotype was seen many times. The CDR3 region is CASSERYRGLAEAFF. For the CDR3, the DNA is TGCGCCAGCAGTGAGCGCTACAGGGGGTTGGCTGAAGCTTTCTTT. The chain couples TRBV10-2 to TRBJ1-1; 8 nucleotides align to TRBD1. The CDR3 consists of 15 residues. The V gene's germline CDR1 is WSHSY and CDR2 SAAADI. Trimming removed 2 bases from V and 6 bases from J; junction bases left unmatched: 8.

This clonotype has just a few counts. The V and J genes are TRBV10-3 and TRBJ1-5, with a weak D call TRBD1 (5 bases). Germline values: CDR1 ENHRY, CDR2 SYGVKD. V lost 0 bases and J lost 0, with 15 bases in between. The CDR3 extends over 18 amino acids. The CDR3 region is CAISESVGGTYSNQPQHF. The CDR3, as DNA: TGTGCCATCAGTGAGTCGGTGGGGGGAACTTATAGCAATCAGCCCCAGCATTTT.